These 10 T cell receptor beta chains came from one sample sequenced in a study of blood T cell repertoires in COVID-19 (dated by TCRdb to about 2020). The receptor library was made with the immunoSEQ multiplex PCR assay. This is the immuneACCESS table as TCRdb keeps it, with only in-frame sequences that have V and J called. A part of the clones is gone; compared with another copy, unresolved V genes explain less than half, and the rest is unexplained. The sample contains almost 200,000 clones, around four fifths of them found a single time. Of the sample, 0.9% to 0.95% is held by the ten largest clones. Material for sequencing was peripheral blood. These receptors were taken from a man between 60 and 70 years old with COVID-19, enrolled during active disease.

CDR3 region: CASSPSPFRGDQPQHF. Here the CDR3 DNA reads TGTGCCAGCTCACCTTCACCGTTTAGGGGTGATCAGCCCCAGCATTTT. The chain links TRBV18 to TRBJ1-5; D perhaps matches TRBD1 (5 bases). The CDR3 totals 16 residues. Germline-derived CDR1 and CDR2 are KGHSH and LQKENI. V lost 3 bases, J lost 5 bases, and 17 bases lay in between.

In this sample, this clone turned up a few times. The V gene is TRBV7-8, the J gene TRBJ1-2, with D perhaps matching TRBD1 (6 bases). Trimming took off 5 bases at V and 3 bases at J, with 16 bases between the two ends. This CDR3 is built from 15 residues. Germline assignment: CDR1 SGHVS and CDR2 FQNEAQ. This CDR3 reads CASSGSGGGYYGYTF. The DNA of the CDR3 is TGTGCCAGCAGCGGGAGTGGTGGGGGCTACTATGGCTACACCTTC. Full variable domain (outside the CDR3, taken from reference TRBV7-8 and TRBJ1-2): GAGVSQSPRYKVAKRGQDVALRCDPISGHVSLFWYQQALGQGPEFLTYFQNEAQLDKSGLPSDRFFAERPEGSVSTLKIQRTQQEDSAVYLCASSGSGGGYYGYTFGSGTRLTVV.

The V gene is TRBV6-5, the J gene TRBJ1-2; D may be TRBD1 (6 bases). CDR3 length equals 13 residues. V lost 0 bases, J lost 4 bases, and 6 bases lay in between. Germline-derived CDR1 and CDR2 are MNHEY and SVGAGI. The CDR3 DNA follows: TGTGCCAGCAGTTACTCACAGGGCTATGGCTACACCTTC. This translates into CASSYSQGYGYTF.

The chain combines TRBV18 with TRBJ1-2; D not certain. In germline, CDR1 is KGHSH, CDR2 LQKENI. The CDR3 totals 13 residues. Trimming pared 6 bases from V and 8 bases from J, leaving 16 bases between. CDR3: CASSPPEGRGYTF. The CDR3 nucleotides are TGTGCCAGCTCCCCTCCGGAAGGGAGGGGCTACACCTTC.

The CDR3, as DNA: TGTGCCAGCAGCCCGACTCGGGGGTATAATTCACCCCTCCACTTT. Residues: CASSPTRGYNSPLHF. The chain employs TRBV28 and TRBJ1-6; a possible D gene is TRBD1 (5 bases). This CDR3 contains 15 residues. The V gene lost 6 bases and the J gene lost 4 bases, with 13 bases spanning the gap. From germline, CDR1 is MDHEN and CDR2 SYDVKM. The full variable domain, in which reference TRBV28 and TRBJ1-6 provide the parts outside the CDR3, is DVKVTQSSRYLVKRTGEKVFLECVQDMDHENMFWYRQDPGLGLRLIYFSYDVKMKEKGDIPEGYSVSREKKERFSLILESASTNQTSMYLCASSPTRGYNSPLHFGNGTRLTVT.

The genes are TRBV4-1 and TRBJ2-3, with 7 nucleotides matching TRBD1. The V gene end was trimmed by 2 bases and the J gene end by 1 base; junction bases not matched to a gene: 3. The CDR3 has 15 amino acids. The germline V gene encodes CDR1 MGHRA and CDR2 YSYEKL. CDR3 protein: CASSQSGTGTDTQYF. The DNA of the CDR3 is TGCGCCAGCAGCCAAAGTGGGACAGGCACAGATACGCAGTATTTT.

J is TRBJ2-3 and V is TRBV5-1, with 7 bases identical to TRBD1. Per germline, CDR1 SGHRS and CDR2 YFSETQ. CDR3 length: 13 residues. The V gene end was trimmed by 1 base and the J gene end by 6 bases; junction bases not matched to a gene: 2. The CDR3 DNA follows: TGCGCCAGCAGCTTGTTACAGGGGGATACGCAGTATTTT. It yields the protein CASSLLQGDTQYF.

The chain uses TRBV27 and TRBJ2-6; D possibly corresponds to TRBD2 (6 bases). V was cut by 2 bases and J by 0 bases, with 14 bases left in between. CDR1 and CDR2 (germline): MNHEY, SMNVEV (reference sequence). The CDR3 has 18 residues. This CDR3 is CASSLVGGGSSGANVLTF. The DNA for the CDR3 is TGTGCCAGCAGTTTAGTCGGGGGAGGCAGCTCTGGGGCCAACGTCCTGACTTTC.

The chain employs TRBV28 and TRBJ2-1, with a tentative D call TRBD1 (6 bases). CDR3 length: 12 residues. Trimming took off 5 bases at V and 12 bases at J, with 14 bases between the two ends. Germline CDR1 reads MDHEN; CDR2 reads SYDVKM. The CDR3 DNA reads TGTGCCAGCAGTCTCCTCAGGGGCCGGCAGTTCTTC. Translating it yields CASSLLRGRQFF.

The chain joins TRBV7-9 to TRBJ1-4; TRBD1 aligns across 8 bases. The CDR3 sequence is 15 residues long. Per germline, CDR1 SEHNR and CDR2 FQNEAQ (reference sequence). J was trimmed by 7 bases and V by 5 bases; bases with no gene match: 9. CDR3 sequence reads: CASSPRQGRGEKLFF. As DNA, the CDR3 is TGTGCCAGCAGCCCCAGACAGGGGAGGGGTGAAAAACTGTTTTTT.